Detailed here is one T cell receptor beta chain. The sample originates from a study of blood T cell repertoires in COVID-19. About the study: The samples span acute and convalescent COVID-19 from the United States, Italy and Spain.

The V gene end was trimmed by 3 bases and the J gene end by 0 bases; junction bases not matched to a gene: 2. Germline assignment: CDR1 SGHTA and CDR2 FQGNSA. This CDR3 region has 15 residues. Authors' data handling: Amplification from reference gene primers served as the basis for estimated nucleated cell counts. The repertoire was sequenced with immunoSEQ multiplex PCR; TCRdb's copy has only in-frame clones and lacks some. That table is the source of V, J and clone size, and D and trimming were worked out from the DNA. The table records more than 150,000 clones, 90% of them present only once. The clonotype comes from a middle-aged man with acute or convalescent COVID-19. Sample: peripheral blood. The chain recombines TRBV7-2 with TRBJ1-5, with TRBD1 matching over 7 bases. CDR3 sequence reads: CASSFTGDSNQPQHF. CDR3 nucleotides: TGTGCCAGCAGCTTTACAGGGGATAGCAATCAGCCCCAGCATTTT. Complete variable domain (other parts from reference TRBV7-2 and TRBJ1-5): GAGVSQSPSNKVTEKGKDVELRCDPISGHTALYWYRQSLGQGLEFLIYFQGNSAPDKSGLPSDRFSAERTGGSVSTLTIQRTQQEDSAVYLCASSFTGDSNQPQHFGDGTRLSIL.